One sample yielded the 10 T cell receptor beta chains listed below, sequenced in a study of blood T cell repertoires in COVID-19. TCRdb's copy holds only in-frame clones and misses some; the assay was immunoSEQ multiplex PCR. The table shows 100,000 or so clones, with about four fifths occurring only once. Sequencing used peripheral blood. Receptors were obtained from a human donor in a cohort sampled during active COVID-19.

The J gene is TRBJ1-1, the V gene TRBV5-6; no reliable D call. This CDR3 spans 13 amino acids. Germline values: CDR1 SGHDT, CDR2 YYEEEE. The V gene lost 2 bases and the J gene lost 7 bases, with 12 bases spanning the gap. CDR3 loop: CASSLATPGEAFF. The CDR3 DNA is TGTGCCAGCAGCTTAGCGACCCCGGGTGAAGCTTTCTTT.

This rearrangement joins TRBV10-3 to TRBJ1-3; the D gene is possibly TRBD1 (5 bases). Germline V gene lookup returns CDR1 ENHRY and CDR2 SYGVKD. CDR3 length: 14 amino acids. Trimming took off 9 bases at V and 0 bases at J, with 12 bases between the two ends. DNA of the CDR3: TGTGCCATAAAGACGGGGGGCTCTGGAAACACCATATATTTT. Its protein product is CAIKTGGSGNTIYF.

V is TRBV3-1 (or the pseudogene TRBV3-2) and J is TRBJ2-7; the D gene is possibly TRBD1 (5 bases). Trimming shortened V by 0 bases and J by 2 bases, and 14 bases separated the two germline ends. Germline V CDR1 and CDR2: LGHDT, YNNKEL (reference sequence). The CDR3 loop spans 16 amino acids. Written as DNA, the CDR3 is TGTGCCAGCAGCCAAGAAATACCAGGGCGTACCTACGAGCAGTACTTC. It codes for CASSQEIPGRTYEQYF.

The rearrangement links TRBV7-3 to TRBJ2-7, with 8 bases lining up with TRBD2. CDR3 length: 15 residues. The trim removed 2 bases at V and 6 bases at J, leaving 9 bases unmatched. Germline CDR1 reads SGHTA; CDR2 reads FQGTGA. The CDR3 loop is CASSLDAGTRREQYF. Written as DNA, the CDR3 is TGTGCCAGCAGCTTAGACGCGGGGACTAGACGCGAGCAGTACTTC.

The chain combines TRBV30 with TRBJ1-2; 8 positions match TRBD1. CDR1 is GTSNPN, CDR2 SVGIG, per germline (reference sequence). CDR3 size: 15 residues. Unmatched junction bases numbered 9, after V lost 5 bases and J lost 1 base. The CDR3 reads CAWAPSGGLNYGYTF. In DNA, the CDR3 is TGTGCCTGGGCTCCATCAGGGGGCCTTAACTATGGCTACACCTTC.

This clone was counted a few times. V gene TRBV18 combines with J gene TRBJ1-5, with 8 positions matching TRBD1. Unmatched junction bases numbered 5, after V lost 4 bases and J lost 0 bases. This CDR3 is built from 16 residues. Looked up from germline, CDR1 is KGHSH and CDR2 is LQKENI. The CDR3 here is CASSLQTGDSNQPQHF. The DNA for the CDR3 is TGTGCCAGCTCACTACAGACAGGGGATAGCAATCAGCCCCAGCATTTT. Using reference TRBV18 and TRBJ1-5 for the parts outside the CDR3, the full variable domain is NAGVMQNPRHLVRRRGQEARLRCSPMKGHSHVYWYRQLPEEGLKFMVYLQKENIIDESGMPKERFSAEFPKEGPSILRIQQVVRGDSAAYFCASSLQTGDSNQPQHFGDGTRLSIL.

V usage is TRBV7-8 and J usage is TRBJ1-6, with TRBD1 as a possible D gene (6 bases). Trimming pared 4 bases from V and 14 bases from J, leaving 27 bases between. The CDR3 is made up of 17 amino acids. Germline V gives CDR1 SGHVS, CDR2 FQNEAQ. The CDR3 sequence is CASSSYRITGFGATLHF. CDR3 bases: TGTGCCAGCAGCTCATACCGAATAACAGGGTTTGGGGCCACCCTCCACTTT.

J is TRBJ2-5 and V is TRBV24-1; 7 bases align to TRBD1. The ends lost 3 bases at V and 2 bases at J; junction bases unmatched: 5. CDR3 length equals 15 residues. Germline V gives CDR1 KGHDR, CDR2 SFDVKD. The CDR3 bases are TGTGCCACCAGTGATGCCCGGGACAGACAAGAGACCCAGTACTTC. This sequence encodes CATSDARDRQETQYF.

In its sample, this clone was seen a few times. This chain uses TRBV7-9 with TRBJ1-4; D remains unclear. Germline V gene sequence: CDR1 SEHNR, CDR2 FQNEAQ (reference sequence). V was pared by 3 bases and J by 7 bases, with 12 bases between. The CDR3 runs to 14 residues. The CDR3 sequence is CASSFAGLVEKLFF. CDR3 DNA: TGTGCCAGCAGCTTTGCAGGCCTCGTTGAAAAACTGTTTTTT.

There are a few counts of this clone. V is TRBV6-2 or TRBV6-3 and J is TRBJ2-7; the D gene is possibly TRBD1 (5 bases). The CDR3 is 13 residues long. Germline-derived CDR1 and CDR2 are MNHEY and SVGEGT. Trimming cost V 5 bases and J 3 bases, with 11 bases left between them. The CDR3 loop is CASSPQANYEQYF. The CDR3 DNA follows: TGTGCCAGCAGTCCACAGGCAAACTACGAGCAGTACTTC.